The present T cell receptor beta chain was sequenced within a study of siplizumab effects on memory and regulatory T cells. Findings of the study overall: Sequences below about 10^-5 frequency were poorly captured, limiting mapping of alloreactive clones. Alloreactive sequences tracing back to unstimulated CD4+ memory cells were significantly reduced by siplizumab. Memory cells seemed less diverse than naive T cells, which seemed major alloresponse contributors. Mean Treg-derived proportions of mappable alloreactive CD4+ clones were less than 80% for siplizumab and less than 35% for controls.

Using immunoSEQ multiplex PCR, the repertoire was profiled, and TCRdb retains in-frame clones only, with some absent. This table has roughly 120,000 clones, around 94% appearing once. As for this clone: Its antigen is undetermined.

Germline V gene sequence: CDR1 SGHAT, CDR2 FQNNGV. V was trimmed by 1 base and J by 4 bases, leaving 17 bases between them. The CDR3 has 17 residues. J is TRBJ2-1 and V is TRBV11-2, with D perhaps TRBD2 (6 bases). Sequences were obtained from non-Treg CD4+ T cells sorted from blood. This receptor was identified in a human donor in good health. The CDR3 sequence: CASSLVRGSGTYNEQFF. The CDR3 DNA reads TGTGCCAGCAGCTTAGTTAGGGGTAGCGGCACTTACAATGAGCAGTTCTTC.